Each of the 3 T cell receptor beta chains below was sequenced from the same sample in a study of OX40 agonist ivuxolimab in advanced cancers. Sequencing was performed with immunoSEQ multiplex PCR; in TCRdb, only in-frame clones are kept and a portion is missing. The table shows 48,000 or so clones, with roughly 81% occurring only once. This sample comprised CD4+ or CD8+ T cells sorted from blood, obtained in a trial of the OX40 agonist ivuxolimab. The receptors were gathered from an adult with an advanced solid tumor such as melanoma, head and neck, liver or kidney cancer.

This clone was seen a handful of times. The chain has TRBV5-6 and TRBJ2-5; TRBD2 aligns across 7 bases. V was pared by 4 bases and J by 5 bases, with 11 bases of the junction left unmatched. This CDR3 region has 15 residues. Per germline, CDR1 SGHDT and CDR2 YYEEEE. The CDR3 DNA sequence: TGTGCCAGCAGCGTACGGTATTTGGGGGGGGAGACCCAGTACTTC. Translating gives CASSVRYLGGETQYF.

This rearrangement joins TRBV18 to TRBJ2-1; 8 bases match TRBD1. With V trimmed by 3 bases and J by 9 bases, 7 bases remained unmatched. Germline CDR1 reads KGHSH; CDR2 reads LQKENI. The CDR3 length is 14 residues. The CDR3 protein is CASSPLGGTGEQFF. Here the CDR3 DNA reads TGTGCCAGCTCACCCCTCGGCGGGACAGGTGAGCAGTTCTTC.

This clone was seen a single time. V usage is TRBV18 and J usage is TRBJ2-2; possible D gene TRBD1, 6 bases. This CDR3 contains 17 residues. Germline CDR1 reads KGHSH; CDR2 reads LQKENI. The V end lost 2 bases, the J end lost 0 bases, and 13 bases lay between the germline ends. CDR3 in amino acids: CASSPSIGQPNTGELFF. The CDR3 nucleotides are TGTGCCAGCTCACCATCCATCGGACAGCCGAACACCGGGGAGCTGTTTTTT.